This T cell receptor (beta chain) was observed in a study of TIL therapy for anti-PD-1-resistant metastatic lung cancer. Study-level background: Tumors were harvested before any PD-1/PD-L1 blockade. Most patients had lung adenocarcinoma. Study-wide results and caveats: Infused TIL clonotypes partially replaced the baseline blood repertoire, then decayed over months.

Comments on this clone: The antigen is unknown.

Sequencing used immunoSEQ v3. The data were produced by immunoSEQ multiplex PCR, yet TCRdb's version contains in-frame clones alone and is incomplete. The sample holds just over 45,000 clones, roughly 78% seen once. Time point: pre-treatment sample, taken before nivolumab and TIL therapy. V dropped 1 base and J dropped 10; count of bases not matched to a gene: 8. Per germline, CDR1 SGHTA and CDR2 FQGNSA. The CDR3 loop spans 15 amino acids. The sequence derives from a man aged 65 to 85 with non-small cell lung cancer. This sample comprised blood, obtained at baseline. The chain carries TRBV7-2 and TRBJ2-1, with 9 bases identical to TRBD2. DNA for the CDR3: TGTGCCAGCAGCTTAGGGCGGGAGGGCCCTAGGGAGCAGTTCTTC. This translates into CASSLGREGPREQFF.